The 30 T cell receptor beta chains reported below all come from one sample, sequenced in a study of blood T cell repertoires in COVID-19. TCRdb's copy holds only in-frame clones and misses some; the assay was immunoSEQ multiplex PCR. The profile shows under 200,000 clones, 85% to 90% of them singletons. Sequencing input: peripheral blood. The receptors were gathered from a man aged 18-30 years with acute or convalescent COVID-19.

The genes are TRBV24-1 and TRBJ2-5; D is ambiguous. Trimming removed 3 bases at V and 1 base at J, with 8 bases between. This CDR3 comprises 14 residues. CDR1 is KGHDR, CDR2 SFDVKD, per germline. The CDR3 reads CATSDPASQETQYF. CDR3 nucleotide sequence: TGTGCCACCAGTGATCCGGCTAGCCAAGAGACCCAGTACTTC.

The chain has TRBV30 and TRBJ1-4, with 9 bases fitting TRBD1. Germline CDR1 and CDR2: GTSNPN and SVGIG (reference sequence). V gave up 7 bases and J gave up 7 bases; unmatched junction bases: 4. This CDR3 region has 12 residues. The CDR3, as DNA: TGTGCCTCATGGACAGGGGCTGAAAAACTGTTTTTT. Amino acids: CASWTGAEKLFF.

CDR3 in DNA: TGTGCCATCTCCTCCGGGACAGATGATGGCGAGCAGTACTTC. This encodes CAISSGTDDGEQYF. This chain connects TRBV10-3 to TRBJ2-7; 7 nucleotides align to TRBD1. The CDR3 is 14 residues long. V trimming: 8 bases; J trimming: 6 bases; junction bases outside the gene matches: 13. The germline V gene has CDR1 ENHRY and CDR2 SYGVKD.

The CDR3: CASKATPYYEQYF. For the CDR3, the DNA is TGTGCCAGTAAGGCGACACCCTACTACGAGCAGTACTTC. The chain is built from TRBV19 and TRBJ2-7, with unresolved D. Germline V gene data show CDR1 as LNHDA and CDR2 as SQIVND (reference sequence). V was trimmed by 7 bases and J by 3 bases, leaving 13 bases between them. The CDR3 has 13 amino acids.

This clone was observed a single time. The chain couples TRBV5-5 to TRBJ2-3; D might be TRBD2 (8 bases). Per germline, CDR1 SGHKS and CDR2 YYEKEE (reference sequence). Between the trimmed V and J ends, which lost 0 bases and 8 bases, there was a span of 19 bases. There are 16 residues in the CDR3. The CDR3 reads CASSLGTGNAGGTQYF. The CDR3 DNA follows: TGTGCCAGCAGCTTGGGGACAGGTAACGCGGGGGGTACGCAGTATTTT.

This chain joins TRBV6-6 and TRBJ1-2, with TRBD1 as a possible D gene (5 bases). Germline-derived CDR1 and CDR2 are MNHNY and SVGAGI (reference sequence). This CDR3 has 14 amino acids. The ends were cut back, 0 bases at V and 4 bases at J, with 9 bases in the middle. CDR3 loop: CASSYSQGFYGYTF. The DNA for the CDR3 is TGTGCCAGCAGTTACTCTCAGGGCTTCTATGGCTACACCTTC.

The V and J genes are TRBV7-2 and TRBJ1-6; D gene ambiguous. There are 16 residues in the CDR3. Trimming took 1 base from V and 10 from J, leaving 17 bases between them. CDR1 and CDR2 (germline): SGHTA, FQGNSA. The CDR3, as DNA: TGTGCCAGCAGCTTAGGTTTCGGGGTATCAGACTCACCCCTCCACTTT. It is translated as CASSLGFGVSDSPLHF.

J is TRBJ2-7 and V is TRBV29-1, with 9 bases matching TRBD1. Looked up from germline, CDR1 is SQVTM and CDR2 is ANQGSEA. Trimming took 6 bases from V and 4 from J; bases not matched to a gene: 10. There are 14 residues in the CDR3. The CDR3 protein is CSVGRTGALYEQYF. The CDR3 DNA reads as TGCAGCGTGGGCCGGACAGGGGCACTATACGAGCAGTACTTC.

The J gene is TRBJ1-4, the V gene TRBV28, with D perhaps matching TRBD1 (5 bases). The germline V and J ends were trimmed by 3 bases and 7 bases, with 12 bases remaining between them. Germline V lookup: CDR1 MDHEN, CDR2 SYDVKM. The CDR3 extends over 14 amino acids. The CDR3 coding sequence is TGTGCCAGCAGTTTTAGGCAGGGCCGTGAAAAACTGTTTTTT. Protein: CASSFRQGREKLFF.

The J gene is TRBJ1-2, the V gene TRBV4-1; weak D call: TRBD1 (5 bases). V was trimmed by 1 base and J by 8 bases, leaving 17 bases between them. Germline loops: CDR1 MGHRA, CDR2 YSYEKL. This CDR3 contains 15 residues. The CDR3 loop is CASSQVNRRAGGYTF. CDR3 bases: TGCGCCAGCAGCCAAGTAAATAGGCGCGCAGGGGGCTACACCTTC.

This clone was seen only once. The junction departs from the called germline gene at one end, perhaps through a read error. J is TRBJ1-1 and V is TRBV7-2, with a possible D match to TRBD1 (5 bases). The CDR3 runs 11 residues. Germline lookup yields CDR1 SGHTA and CDR2 FQGNSA. For the CDR3, the DNA is TGTGCCAGCAGCATCGGGACTGAGGCTTTCTTT. Amino acids: CASSIGTEAFF. Based on the CDR3 plus reference TRBV7-2 and TRBJ1-1, the full variable domain is GAGVSQSPSNKVTEKGKDVELRCDPISGHTALYWYRQSLGQGLEFLIYFQGNSAPDKSGLPSDRFSAERTGGSVSTLTIQRTQQEDSAVYLCASSIGTEAFFGQGTRLTVV.

V is TRBV28 and J is TRBJ1-2; D is uncertain. This CDR3 spans 11 amino acids. Germline-derived CDR1 and CDR2 are MDHEN and SYDVKM. The V and J ends lost 4 bases and 8 bases respectively, with 8 bases between them. CDR3 nucleotides: TGTGCCAGCAGTTCGGGGTACGGCTACACCTTC. Its protein product is CASSSGYGYTF.

The gene calls are TRBV7-9 and TRBJ1-4; D not resolved. The CDR3 covers 16 residues. Germline V lookup: CDR1 SEHNR, CDR2 FQNEAQ (reference sequence). Deletions cut 1 base from V and 0 bases from J, with 9 bases between. DNA for the CDR3: TGTGCCAGCAGCTTAGGGTCTACTGCAACTAATGAAAAACTGTTTTTT. It encodes CASSLGSTATNEKLFF.

This clone came up once. This sequence joins TRBV7-2 and TRBJ2-1; 9 bases match TRBD2. Looked up from germline, CDR1 is SGHTA and CDR2 is FQGNSA. The CDR3 is made up of 18 amino acids. Trimming cost V 5 bases and J 0 bases; bases outside gene matches: 11. CDR3 coding DNA: TGTGCCAGCAGCCCAAGCCCGGCTAGCGGGGCCTCCTACAATGAGCAGTTCTTC. It specifies CASSPSPASGASYNEQFF.

In this sample, this clone turned up once. The V gene is TRBV7-2, the J gene TRBJ2-1; possibly TRBD2 for D (7 bases). Germline CDR1 is SGHTA and CDR2 is FQGNSA. This CDR3 region has 14 residues. The V gene lost 0 bases and the J gene lost 12 bases, with 15 bases spanning the gap. CDR3 sequence reads: CASSLAGGPSGQFF. CDR3 in DNA: TGTGCCAGCAGCTTAGCGGGGGGGCCTTCCGGGCAGTTCTTC.

The chain employs TRBV2 and TRBJ1-1; maybe TRBD1 (6 bases). This CDR3 comprises 14 residues. V lost 5 bases, J lost 3 bases, and 13 bases lay in between. CDR1 and CDR2 from the germline V gene are SNHLY and FYNNEI. The CDR3 region has the DNA TGTGCCAGCAGTTTACAGGGTTCGGACACTGAAGCTTTCTTT. It specifies CASSLQGSDTEAFF.

Note on this clone: The same CDR3 arises from other DNA sequences in this sample as well. The chain joins TRBV2 to TRBJ2-5; 8 bases line up with TRBD1. Germline V gives CDR1 SNHLY, CDR2 FYNNEI. The junction had 4 bases not matched to a gene; V was cut back by 3 bases and J by 4 bases. The CDR3 loop spans 14 amino acids. The CDR3 sequence is CASSEGTGGETQYF. In DNA, the CDR3 is TGTGCCAGCAGTGAGGGGACAGGTGGAGAGACCCAGTACTTC. Full variable domain (outside the CDR3, taken from reference TRBV2 and TRBJ2-5): EPEVTQTPSHQVTQMGQEVILRCVPISNHLYFYWYRQILGQKVEFLVSFYNNEISEKSEIFDDQFSVERPDGSNFTLKIRSTKLEDSAMYFCASSEGTGGETQYFGPGTRLLVL.

J is TRBJ2-2 and V is TRBV5-6; 14 nucleotides line up with TRBD2. Germline CDR1 SGHDT, CDR2 YYEEEE. CDR3 size: 18 residues. The trim removed 4 bases at V and 0 bases at J, leaving 5 bases unmatched. CDR3 bases: TGTGCCAGCAGCGGTCCGGGACTAGCGGGGGCGAACACCGGGGAGCTGTTTTTT. Its translation is CASSGPGLAGANTGELFF.

J is TRBJ1-4 and V is TRBV6-5; 9 bases fit TRBD1. V was pared by 5 bases and J by 8 bases, with 6 bases of the junction left unmatched. CDR1 and CDR2 (germline): MNHEY, SVGAGI. The CDR3 extends over 14 amino acids. In nucleotides, the CDR3 is TGTGCCAGCAGTCTACAGGGGGCAGGGGAAAAACTGTTTTTT. Protein product: CASSLQGAGEKLFF.

This chain connects TRBV5-1 to TRBJ2-1; possible D gene TRBD1, 5 bases. Trimming removed 6 bases at V and 4 bases at J, with 17 bases between. Germline CDR1 and CDR2: SGHRS and YFSETQ. The CDR3 sequence is 15 residues long. CDR3 bases: TGCGCCAGCAACCTGCAGGGATTCGCATACAATGAGCAGTTCTTC. Amino acid sequence: CASNLQGFAYNEQFF.

The rearrangement uses TRBV5-4 and TRBJ1-1; D not resolved. Trimming took off 4 bases at V and 0 bases at J, with 13 bases between the two ends. The V gene's germline CDR1 is SGHNT and CDR2 YYREEE (reference sequence). This CDR3 has 15 residues. The CDR3 region has the DNA TGTGCCAGCAGCCCGAACAGAAATCTGAACACTGAAGCTTTCTTT. Its protein is CASSPNRNLNTEAFF.

The chain carries TRBV2 and TRBJ2-5, with 8 bases matching TRBD1. The CDR3 is 12 residues long. The V gene's germline CDR1 is SNHLY and CDR2 FYNNEI. J lost 2 bases, V lost 10 bases, and 3 bases had no gene match. CDR3 sequence (DNA): TGTGCCACCGGACAGGGACAAGAGACCCAGTACTTC. It translates to CATGQGQETQYF.

V usage is TRBV11-2 and J usage is TRBJ1-3; no clear D. CDR3 length: 15 residues. In germline, CDR1 is SGHAT, CDR2 FQNNGV. Trimming cost V 5 bases and J 0 bases, with 11 bases left between them. The CDR3 DNA reads TGTGCCAGCAGCCCGAGGGTTTTCTCTGGAAACACCATATATTTT. Translated: CASSPRVFSGNTIYF.

V is TRBV4-1 and J is TRBJ1-6, with 8 nucleotides matching TRBD1. Germline assignment: CDR1 MGHRA and CDR2 YSYEKL. The J segment lost 9 bases and the V segment lost 1 base, leaving 8 bases of the junction unmatched. The CDR3 is 16 residues long. DNA for the CDR3: TGCGCCAGCAGCCAAGGTCCAGGGGGCGCGACTTCACCCCTCCACTTT. It is translated as CASSQGPGGATSPLHF.

The chain has TRBV5-1 and TRBJ2-7, with TRBD2 identical over 8 bases. The V gene's germline CDR1 is SGHRS and CDR2 YFSETQ. With V trimmed by 2 bases and J by 3 bases, 10 bases remained unmatched. The CDR3 covers 16 residues. CDR3 DNA: TGCGCCAGCAGCTTCCTAGCGGGCTTGAAGCTCTACGAGCAGTACGTC. Its translation is CASSFLAGLKLYEQYV.

The chain uses TRBV9 and TRBJ1-2; D is perhaps TRBD1 (6 bases). V lost 3 bases and J 4 bases, leaving 13 bases between the germline ends. The CDR3 extends over 14 amino acids. Per germline, CDR1 SGDLS and CDR2 YYNGEE. CDR3 sequence: CASSATGETYGYTF. CDR3 bases: TGTGCCAGCAGCGCGACAGGTGAAACCTATGGCTACACCTTC. Full variable domain (outside the CDR3, taken from reference TRBV9 and TRBJ1-2): DSGVTQTPKHLITATGQRVTLRCSPRSGDLSVYWYQQSLDQGLQFLIQYYNGEERAKGNILERFSAQQFPDLHSELNLSSLELGDSALYFCASSATGETYGYTFGSGTRLTVV.

The chain uses TRBV12-3 or TRBV12-4 and TRBJ2-1; D might be TRBD2 (6 bases). This CDR3 spans 12 amino acids. Between the trimmed V and J ends, which lost 2 bases and 10 bases, there was a span of 9 bases. The CDR3 DNA reads TGTGCCAGCAGTTTAAACCGGGAGGAGCAGTTCTTC. Protein sequence: CASSLNREEQFF.

The V call is TRBV18, the J call TRBJ1-5; 8 nucleotides match TRBD1. CDR1 and CDR2 from the germline V gene are KGHSH and LQKENI. The CDR3 consists of 19 residues. Trimming removed 3 bases from V and 0 bases from J; junction bases left unmatched: 13. CDR3 nucleotide sequence: TGTGCCAGCTCACCCATAAAGCGGACAGGGTCGCTTAGCAATCAGCCCCAGCATTTT. Its protein is CASSPIKRTGSLSNQPQHF.

V and J are TRBV5-4 and TRBJ2-7; 11 bases are a match to TRBD1. V shed 4 bases, J shed 3 bases, and the junction held 3 bases outside the gene matches. The CDR3 has 14 residues. The V gene's germline CDR1 is SGHNT and CDR2 YYREEE (reference sequence). The CDR3: CASSGTGGRYEQYF. CDR3 nucleotides: TGTGCCAGCAGCGGGACAGGGGGGCGCTACGAGCAGTACTTC.

V and J are TRBV6-5 and TRBJ1-1, with D possibly TRBD1 on 6 matching bases. The CDR3 loop spans 14 amino acids. CDR1 and CDR2 (germline): MNHEY, SVGAGI. Trimming took off 7 bases at V and 0 bases at J, with 12 bases between the two ends. CDR3 DNA: TGTGCCAGCAACCCGGGACACCTGAACACTGAAGCTTTCTTT. The encoded protein is CASNPGHLNTEAFF.